Below are 3 T cell receptor beta chains sequenced from a single sample in a study of shared clonotypes between healthy human individuals. Using immunoSEQ multiplex PCR, the repertoire was profiled, and TCRdb retains in-frame clones only, with some absent. Of about 1.5 million clones detected, under 99% appear once; the ten largest clones hold 0.4% to 0.55%. Sequencing was done on a sample of naive CD4+ T cells sorted from blood. Subset denoted: CD45RA+ positively selected. These receptors all stem from a man in his thirties or forties in good health.

This chain uses TRBV28 with TRBJ1-2; tentatively, D is TRBD1 (6 bases). The CDR3 runs 11 residues. Per germline, CDR1 MDHEN and CDR2 SYDVKM. Trimming shortened V by 8 bases and J by 3 bases, and 7 bases separated the two germline ends. CDR3 sequence: CASAGDYGYTF. The CDR3 coding sequence is TGTGCCAGCGCAGGGGACTATGGCTACACCTTC.

About this clone itself: The same CDR3 can be traced to other DNA sequences in this sample. The CDR3 loop is CASSLAVGSTDTQYF. CDR3 nucleotide sequence: TGCGCCAGCAGCTTGGCCGTCGGATCCACAGATACGCAGTATTTT. This chain links TRBV5-1 with TRBJ2-3; no clear D. Looked up from germline, CDR1 is SGHRS and CDR2 is YFSETQ. The CDR3 is made up of 15 amino acids. V lost 0 bases, J lost 2 bases, and 10 bases lay in between.

V is TRBV18 and J is TRBJ2-1; TRBD1 matches 7 bases. Germline lookup yields CDR1 KGHSH and CDR2 LQKENI. The V gene end was trimmed by 1 base and the J gene end by 7 bases; junction bases not matched to a gene: 10. The CDR3 consists of 16 residues. CDR3 sequence (DNA): TGTGCCAGCTCACCACTTCAGACAGGGATAGGGAATGAGCAGTTCTTC. This translates into CASSPLQTGIGNEQFF.